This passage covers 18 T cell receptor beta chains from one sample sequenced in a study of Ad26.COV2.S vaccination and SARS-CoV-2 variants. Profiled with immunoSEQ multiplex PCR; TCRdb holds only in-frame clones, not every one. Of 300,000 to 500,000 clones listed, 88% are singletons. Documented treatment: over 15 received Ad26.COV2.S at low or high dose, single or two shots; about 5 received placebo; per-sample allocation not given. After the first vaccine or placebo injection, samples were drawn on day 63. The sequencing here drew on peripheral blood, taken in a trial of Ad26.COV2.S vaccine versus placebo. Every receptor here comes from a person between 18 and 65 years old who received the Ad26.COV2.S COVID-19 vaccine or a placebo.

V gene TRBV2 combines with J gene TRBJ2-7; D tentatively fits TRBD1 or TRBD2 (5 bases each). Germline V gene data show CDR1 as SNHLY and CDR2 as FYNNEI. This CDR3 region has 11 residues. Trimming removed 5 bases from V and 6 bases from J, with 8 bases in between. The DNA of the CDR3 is TGTGCCAGCAGTCAAGGGACCGAGCAGTACTTC. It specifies CASSQGTEQYF.

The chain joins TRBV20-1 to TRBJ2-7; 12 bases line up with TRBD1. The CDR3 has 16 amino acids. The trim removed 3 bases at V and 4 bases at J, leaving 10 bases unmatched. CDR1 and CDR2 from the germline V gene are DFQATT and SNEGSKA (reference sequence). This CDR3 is CSASGTGGELSYEQYF. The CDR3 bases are TGCAGTGCTAGTGGGACAGGGGGCGAGTTGAGTTACGAGCAGTACTTC.

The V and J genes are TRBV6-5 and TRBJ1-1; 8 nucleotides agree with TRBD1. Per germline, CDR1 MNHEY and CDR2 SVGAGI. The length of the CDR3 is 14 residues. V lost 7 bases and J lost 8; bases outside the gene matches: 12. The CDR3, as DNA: TGTGCCAGCACCTACGAGACAGGGGCGGGGGAAGCTTTCTTT. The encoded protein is CASTYETGAGEAFF.

CDR3 coding DNA: TGCGCCAGCAGCGTACGTCCCGGGACAGGGGTCTCGTTCTTC. Amino acid sequence: CASSVRPGTGVSFF. The genes are TRBV5-1 and TRBJ2-1; 10 bases map to TRBD1. V lost 4 bases to trimming and J lost 15 bases; unmatched junction nucleotides: 13. This CDR3 has 14 amino acids. CDR1 and CDR2 (germline): SGHRS, YFSETQ.

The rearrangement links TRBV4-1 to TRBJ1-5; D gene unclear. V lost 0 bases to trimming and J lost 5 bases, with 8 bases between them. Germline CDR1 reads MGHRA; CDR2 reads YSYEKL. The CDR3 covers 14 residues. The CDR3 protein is CASSQDRSDQPQHF. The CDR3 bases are TGCGCCAGCAGCCAAGACCGGTCGGATCAGCCCCAGCATTTT.

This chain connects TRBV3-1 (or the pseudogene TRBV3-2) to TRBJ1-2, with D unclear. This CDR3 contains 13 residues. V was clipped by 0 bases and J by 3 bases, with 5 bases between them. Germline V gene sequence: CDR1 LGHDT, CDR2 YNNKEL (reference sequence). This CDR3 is CASSQETDYGYTF. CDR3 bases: TGTGCCAGCAGCCAAGAAACAGACTATGGCTACACCTTC.

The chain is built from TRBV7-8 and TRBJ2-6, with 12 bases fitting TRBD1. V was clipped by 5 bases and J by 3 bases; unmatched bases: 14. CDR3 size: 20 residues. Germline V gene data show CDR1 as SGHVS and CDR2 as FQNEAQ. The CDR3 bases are TGTGCCAGCAGCCCCCATCGTCCGGGACAGGGGGCTTATGGGGCCAACGTCCTGACTTTC. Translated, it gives CASSPHRPGQGAYGANVLTF.

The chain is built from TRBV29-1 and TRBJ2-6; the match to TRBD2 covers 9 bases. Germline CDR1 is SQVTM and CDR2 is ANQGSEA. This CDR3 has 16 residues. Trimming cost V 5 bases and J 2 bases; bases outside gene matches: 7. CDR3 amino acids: CSVRIAGGTGANVLTF. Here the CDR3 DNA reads TGCAGCGTTAGAATCGCGGGGGGGACTGGGGCCAACGTCCTGACTTTC.

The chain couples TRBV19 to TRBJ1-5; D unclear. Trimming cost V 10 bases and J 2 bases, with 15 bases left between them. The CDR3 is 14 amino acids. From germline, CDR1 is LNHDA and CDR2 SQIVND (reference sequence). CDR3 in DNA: TGTGCCACCATGGACGGGCTTGGCAATCAGCCCCAGCATTTT. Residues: CATMDGLGNQPQHF.

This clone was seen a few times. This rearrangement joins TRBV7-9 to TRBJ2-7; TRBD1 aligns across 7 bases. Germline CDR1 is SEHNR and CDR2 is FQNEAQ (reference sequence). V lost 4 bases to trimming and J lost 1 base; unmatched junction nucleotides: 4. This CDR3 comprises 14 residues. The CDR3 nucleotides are TGTGCCAGCAGCTGGCCGGGACAGTCCTACGAGCAGTACTTC. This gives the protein CASSWPGQSYEQYF.

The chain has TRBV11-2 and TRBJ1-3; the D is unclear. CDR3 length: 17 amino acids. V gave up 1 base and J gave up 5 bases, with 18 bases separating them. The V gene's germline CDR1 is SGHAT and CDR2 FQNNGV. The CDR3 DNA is TGTGCCAGCAGCTTAGGACCGCCTATAGTACGTAGAAACACCATATATTTT. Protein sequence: CASSLGPPIVRRNTIYF.

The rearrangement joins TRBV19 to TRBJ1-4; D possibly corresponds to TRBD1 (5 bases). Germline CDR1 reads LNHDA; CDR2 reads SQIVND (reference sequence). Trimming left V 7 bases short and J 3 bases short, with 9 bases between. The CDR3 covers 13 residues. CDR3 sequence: CASKDSANEKLFF. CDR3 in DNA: TGTGCCAGTAAAGACAGCGCTAATGAAAAACTGTTTTTT.

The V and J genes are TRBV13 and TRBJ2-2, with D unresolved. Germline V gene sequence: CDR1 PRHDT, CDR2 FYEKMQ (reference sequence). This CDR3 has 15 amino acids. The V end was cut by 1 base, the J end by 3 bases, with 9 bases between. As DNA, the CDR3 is TGTGCCAGCAGCTTAGTGAACTCCTACACCGGGGAGCTGTTTTTT. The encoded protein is CASSLVNSYTGELFF.

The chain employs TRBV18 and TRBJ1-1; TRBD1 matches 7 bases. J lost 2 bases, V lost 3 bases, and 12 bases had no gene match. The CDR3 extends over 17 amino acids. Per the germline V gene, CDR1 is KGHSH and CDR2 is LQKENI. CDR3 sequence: CASSPTTGLSENTEAFF. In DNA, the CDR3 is TGTGCCAGCTCACCGACGACAGGGCTGAGTGAAAACACTGAAGCTTTCTTT. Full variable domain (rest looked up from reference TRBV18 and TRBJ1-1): NAGVMQNPRHLVRRRGQEARLRCSPMKGHSHVYWYRQLPEEGLKFMVYLQKENIIDESGMPKERFSAEFPKEGPSILRIQQVVRGDSAAYFCASSPTTGLSENTEAFFGQGTRLTVV.

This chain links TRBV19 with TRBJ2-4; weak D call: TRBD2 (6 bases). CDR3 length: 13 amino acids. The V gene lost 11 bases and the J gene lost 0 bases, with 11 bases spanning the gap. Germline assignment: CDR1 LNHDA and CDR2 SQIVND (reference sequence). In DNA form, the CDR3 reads TGTGCCTCACGCGGGGTAGCCAAAAACATTCAGTACTTC. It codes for CASRGVAKNIQYF.

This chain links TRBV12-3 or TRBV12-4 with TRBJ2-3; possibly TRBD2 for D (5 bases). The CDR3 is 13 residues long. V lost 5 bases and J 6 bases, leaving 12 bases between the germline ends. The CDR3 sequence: CASSPASGDTQYF. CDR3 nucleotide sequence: TGTGCCAGCAGTCCAGCCTCGGGGGATACGCAGTATTTT.

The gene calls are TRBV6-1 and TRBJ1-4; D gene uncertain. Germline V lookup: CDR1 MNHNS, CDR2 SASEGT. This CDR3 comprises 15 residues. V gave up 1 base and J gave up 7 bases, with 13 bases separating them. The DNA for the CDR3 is TGTGCCAGCAGTGAAGTGGGCAGCCCGGGTGAAAAACTGTTTTTT. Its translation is CASSEVGSPGEKLFF.

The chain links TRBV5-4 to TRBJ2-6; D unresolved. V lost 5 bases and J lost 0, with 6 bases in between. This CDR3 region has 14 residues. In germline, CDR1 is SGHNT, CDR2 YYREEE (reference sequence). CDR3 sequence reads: CASSPNSGANVLTF. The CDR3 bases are TGTGCCAGCAGTCCGAACTCTGGGGCCAACGTCCTGACTTTC.